The rows below give T cell receptor beta chains drawn from one sample of a study of T cells expressing NK-cell markers. TCRdb re-called the 5' RACE reads; every CDR3 protein appears as one record, without DNA. The table lists some 190,000 distinct CDR3 sequences. The sample was blood T cells: a sorted CD56 or NKG2C T cell subset, CD4+ or CD8+ T cells, or bulk PBMC T cells (not recorded which). Receptors were obtained from a man aged 18 to 69 in good health. Both conserved end residues are part of each CDR3. The order of the fields is V gene, clone size, J gene, CDR3 protein. The size field is filled for only some rows; it gives once, few, many or a size class.

TRBV7-3	NA	TRBJ2-3	CASSLGRDRASDTQYF
TRBV28	NA	TRBJ2-3	CASSSQRGYGTDTQYF
TRBV12-3/TRBV12-4	NA	TRBJ1-4	CASSAATNEKLFF
TRBV7-6	NA	TRBJ2-7	CASSLAPNGVSYEQYF
TRBV7-8	NA	TRBJ2-1	CASSLRRGGRSDNEQFF
TRBV2	NA	TRBJ1-2	CASSEIFGTGDNYGYTF
TRBV12-3/TRBV12-4	NA	TRBJ2-2	CASNDRGGTGELFF
TRBV5-1	medium-sized	TRBJ2-1	CASSLARDSLSYNEQFF
TRBV28	NA	TRBJ2-5	CASSWGSTAETQYF
TRBV4-2	NA	TRBJ2-3	CASSQDETRVSDTQYF
TRBV5-4	NA	TRBJ2-5	CASRSAGGTETQYF
TRBV7-9	NA	TRBJ2-2	CASSWWTSGNTGELFF
TRBV19	NA	TRBJ1-1	CASSTPWGRNTEAFF
TRBV6-1	NA	TRBJ2-1	CASSPTDFYNEQFF
TRBV28	NA	TRBJ2-7	CASSLTGAQGLYEQYF
TRBV29-1	NA	TRBJ1-6	CSVQYQAGNSPLHF
TRBV7-9	NA	TRBJ2-3	CASSPADRANPDTQYF